The 3 T cell receptor beta chains below come from one sample, sequenced in a study of shared clonotypes between healthy human individuals (dated by TCRdb to 2019 to 2021). Receptor libraries were prepared by the immunoSEQ multiplex PCR assay. TCRdb limited this immuneACCESS table to in-frame rearrangements with V and J called. A share of clones is missing; checked studies link under half to unresolved V genes, and the rest is unexplained. The sample records about 2.3 million clones, 93% of which are singletons. Under 0.45% of the sample goes to the ten largest clones. Sequences were obtained from naive CD4+ T cells from PBMCs. Reading the label with the study, this specimen's cell subset or site is: CD45RA+ positively selected. The receptor set was obtained from a man younger than 35 in good health. Some clones in this sample may be carry-over from other donors' samples.

The chain has TRBV5-1 and TRBJ2-1; 10 nucleotides agree with TRBD2. Looked up from germline, CDR1 is SGHRS and CDR2 is YFSETQ. CDR3 size: 17 residues. Losses at the gene ends were 1 base for V and 5 bases for J; bases not matched to a gene: 9. The CDR3 loop is CASSLNPGLAHNNEQFF. CDR3 nucleotides: TGCGCCAGCAGCTTGAACCCGGGACTAGCGCATAACAATGAGCAGTTCTTC.

This chain links TRBV7-9 with TRBJ2-6; D may correspond to TRBD1 or TRBD2 (6 bases each). CDR1 SEHNR and CDR2 FQNEAQ come from the germline V gene (reference sequence). This CDR3 has 17 residues. V lost 5 bases and J 1 base, leaving 15 bases between the germline ends. The CDR3 spells CASSPRGGNSGANVLTF. CDR3 DNA: TGTGCCAGCAGCCCTAGAGGGGGGAATTCTGGGGCCAACGTCCTGACTTTC. Drawing the rest from reference TRBV7-9 and TRBJ2-6, the complete variable domain is DTGVSQNPRHKITKRGQNVTFRCDPISEHNRLYWYRQTLGQGPEFLTYFQNEAQLEKSRLLSDRFSAERPKGSFSTLEIQRTEQGDSAMYLCASSPRGGNSGANVLTFGAGSRLTVL.

This clone was seen only once. V usage is TRBV5-1 and J usage is TRBJ2-1, with 10 nucleotides matching TRBD2. Germline V gene data show CDR1 as SGHRS and CDR2 as YFSETQ. This CDR3 spans 17 amino acids. Germline trimming cut 9 bases from V and 0 bases from J; bases unmatched to any gene: 12. The CDR3 region is CATRTRTSGYSYNEQFF. The DNA of the CDR3 is TGCGCCACCAGAACCCGGACTAGCGGTTACTCCTACAATGAGCAGTTCTTC.